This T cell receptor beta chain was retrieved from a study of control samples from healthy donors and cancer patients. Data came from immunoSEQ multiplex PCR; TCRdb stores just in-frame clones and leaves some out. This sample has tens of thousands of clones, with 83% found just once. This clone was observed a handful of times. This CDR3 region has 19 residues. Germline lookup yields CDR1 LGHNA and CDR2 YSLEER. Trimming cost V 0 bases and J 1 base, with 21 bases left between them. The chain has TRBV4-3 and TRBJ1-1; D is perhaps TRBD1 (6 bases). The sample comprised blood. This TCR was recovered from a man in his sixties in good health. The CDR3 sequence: CASSQDLRGLDIRNTEAFF. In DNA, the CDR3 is TGCGCCAGCAGCCAAGATCTGCGGGGGCTAGACATCCGGAACACTGAAGCTTTCTTT.